What follows are 19 T cell receptor beta chains derived from one specimen sequenced in a study of T cell responses to AZD1222 COVID-19 vaccine. Measured with immunoSEQ multiplex PCR; TCRdb has only the in-frame clones, and not every one. The sample has about 180,000 clones; about 89% are singletons. The specimen comprised peripheral blood, sampled on day 0 of AZD1222 vaccination. All receptors come from an adult in good health.

DNA of the CDR3: TGTGCCAGCAGCCAACAGGGGTCCTCTAGCACAGATACGCAGTATTTT. Its protein product is CASSQQGSSSTDTQYF. J is TRBJ2-3 and V is TRBV11-2; 7 bases are a match to TRBD1. Germline-derived CDR1 and CDR2 are SGHAT and FQNNGV. V shed 5 bases, J shed 0 bases, and the junction held 8 bases outside the gene matches. This CDR3 comprises 16 residues.

The chain uses TRBV18 and TRBJ2-5; D uncertain. V was pared by 6 bases and J by 4 bases, with 24 bases between. This CDR3 is 17 amino acids long. Germline V gene data show CDR1 as KGHSH and CDR2 as LQKENI. CDR3 amino acids: CASSRTVGVIAAETQYF. The CDR3 DNA is TGTGCCAGCTCCCGTACGGTTGGTGTTATAGCTGCAGAGACCCAGTACTTC.

V gene TRBV19 combines with J gene TRBJ2-4, with D tentatively TRBD1 (5 bases). Germline CDR1 and CDR2: LNHDA and SQIVND (reference sequence). V was shortened by 7 bases and J by 6 bases, with 10 bases between the two germline ends. CDR3 length equals 12 residues. CDR3 sequence reads: CASKGQGNIQYF. The CDR3 nucleotides read TGTGCCAGTAAGGGGCAGGGAAACATTCAGTACTTC.

The chain joins TRBV27 to TRBJ1-2, with TRBD1 matching 7 bases. This CDR3 is built from 18 residues. CDR1 is MNHEY and CDR2 is SMNVEV in the germline V gene (reference sequence). V gave up 0 bases and J gave up 6 bases; unmatched junction bases: 16. CDR3 in amino acids: CASSLSIVPGGQTHGYTF. The CDR3 coding sequence is TGTGCCAGCAGTTTATCGATCGTTCCCGGGGGACAGACGCATGGCTACACCTTC.

This chain links TRBV19 with TRBJ1-1, with D hard to call. CDR3 length equals 15 residues. V was clipped by 6 bases and J by 3 bases, with 17 bases between them. Germline CDR1 LNHDA, CDR2 SQIVND (reference sequence). As DNA, the CDR3 is TGTGCCAGTAGGATGTCTCGGGGAGTGGACACTGAAGCTTTCTTT. Translated, it gives CASRMSRGVDTEAFF.

V gene TRBV19 combines with J gene TRBJ1-6; no clear D. The CDR3 extends over 14 amino acids. Trimming cost V 6 bases and J 11 bases, with 17 bases left between them. Per the germline V gene, CDR1 is LNHDA and CDR2 is SQIVND (reference sequence). CDR3 sequence: CASSPSQWSPPLHF. The DNA for the CDR3 is TGTGCCAGTAGCCCTTCACAGTGGTCGCCACCCCTCCACTTT.

The genes are TRBV2 and TRBJ2-5, with TRBD2 as a possible D gene (5 bases). Germline assignment: CDR1 SNHLY and CDR2 FYNNEI. The V end lost 3 bases, the J end lost 6 bases, and 14 bases lay between the germline ends. The CDR3 sequence is 14 residues long. The CDR3 region is CASSDSSFSQTQYF. In DNA form, the CDR3 reads TGTGCCAGCAGTGACTCTAGCTTTTCTCAGACCCAGTACTTC.

The chain joins TRBV6-6 to TRBJ1-5; 7 bases agree with TRBD1. Germline lookup yields CDR1 MNHNY and CDR2 SVGAGI (reference sequence). This CDR3 is 15 amino acids long. J lost 1 base, V lost 2 bases, and 2 bases had no gene match. DNA of the CDR3: TGTGCCAGCAGTTACCCGGGACAGAGCAATCAGCCCCAGCATTTT. It translates to CASSYPGQSNQPQHF.

This chain connects TRBV19 to TRBJ2-3; D remains ambiguous. CDR1 is LNHDA, CDR2 SQIVND, per germline (reference sequence). CDR3 length: 13 amino acids. V gave up 10 bases and J gave up 0 bases, with 11 bases separating them. The CDR3 loop is CATRVESTDTQYF. CDR3 nucleotide sequence: TGTGCCACAAGGGTGGAGAGCACAGATACGCAGTATTTT.

V and J are TRBV6-2 or TRBV6-3 and TRBJ1-5, with 7 bases matching TRBD1. CDR1 is MNHEY and CDR2 is SVGEGT in the germline V gene. This CDR3 is built from 15 residues. The V segment lost 2 bases and the J segment 4 bases; nucleotides outside the gene matches: 5. The CDR3 region has the DNA TGTGCCAGCAGTTACGGGACAGCGACTAATCAGCCCCAGCATTTT. It translates to CASSYGTATNQPQHF.

The rearrangement uses TRBV4-3 and TRBJ2-1; D not certain. CDR3 size: 11 residues. The V and J ends lost 1 base and 9 bases respectively, with 4 bases between them. CDR1 is LGHNA and CDR2 is YSLEER in the germline V gene. CDR3 bases: TGCGCCAGCAGCCAAGGGGGTGAGCAGTTCTTC. Translation gives CASSQGGEQFF.

The chain recombines TRBV27 with TRBJ1-6; D might be TRBD1 (6 bases). This CDR3 has 15 amino acids. The ends were cut back, 3 bases at V and 7 bases at J, with 13 bases in the middle. Germline V gene lookup returns CDR1 MNHEY and CDR2 SMNVEV (reference sequence). The CDR3 DNA reads TGTGCCAGCAGTTTGATGGGGGCCTCGAATTCACCCCTCCACTTT. Translated: CASSLMGASNSPLHF.

The chain has TRBV24-1 and TRBJ1-5, with D unresolved. From germline, CDR1 is KGHDR and CDR2 SFDVKD. The CDR3 sequence is 21 residues long. V was shortened by 7 bases and J by 2 bases, with 32 bases between the two germline ends. CDR3 residues: CATRGIIRVDTPCDCNQPQHF. The DNA of the CDR3 is TGTGCCACCAGGGGGATAATTCGTGTCGATACCCCTTGTGATTGCAATCAGCCCCAGCATTTT.

The chain has TRBV2 and TRBJ1-4, with TRBD1 matching over 9 bases. The CDR3 length is 16 residues. Trimming took 7 bases from V and 5 from J; bases not matched to a gene: 11. Looked up from germline, CDR1 is SNHLY and CDR2 is FYNNEI. The CDR3 loop reads CASTRQGDVTNEKLFF. CDR3 nucleotide sequence: TGTGCCAGCACCCGACAGGGGGATGTGACGAATGAAAAACTGTTTTTT.

V usage is TRBV5-1 and J usage is TRBJ2-7; no definite D call. The CDR3 totals 13 residues. V lost 1 base, J lost 4 bases, and 9 bases lay in between. Germline V gene data show CDR1 as SGHRS and CDR2 as YFSETQ. This chain's CDR3 is CASSLIGQYEQYF. CDR3 nucleotide sequence: TGCGCCAGCAGCTTGATTGGGCAGTACGAGCAGTACTTC. The entire variable domain, with the rest obtained from reference TRBV5-1 and TRBJ2-7, is as follows: KAGVTQTPRYLIKTRGQQVTLSCSPISGHRSVSWYQQTPGQGLQFLFEYFSETQRNKGNFPGRFSGRQFSNSRSEMNVSTLELGDSALYLCASSLIGQYEQYFGPGTRLTVT.

V is TRBV4-1 and J is TRBJ2-7; D may correspond to TRBD1 or TRBD2 (6 bases each). V gave up 1 base and J gave up 1 base, with 11 bases separating them. This CDR3 region has 15 residues. Germline-derived CDR1 and CDR2 are MGHRA and YSYEKL. The CDR3 sequence: CASSQVGGKSYEQYF. CDR3 in DNA: TGCGCCAGCAGCCAAGTCGGGGGCAAGTCCTACGAGCAGTACTTC.

This clone was seen only once. The rearrangement links TRBV6-1 to TRBJ2-7; D gene ambiguous. Germline V gene lookup returns CDR1 MNHNS and CDR2 SASEGT. The length of the CDR3 is 13 residues. Trimming cost V 2 bases and J 5 bases, with 10 bases left between them. The CDR3 region is CASSELSRNEQYF. In DNA form, the CDR3 reads TGTGCCAGCAGTGAACTTTCTAGGAACGAGCAGTACTTC.

The V gene is TRBV27, the J gene TRBJ2-2; 11 positions match TRBD2. V gave up 3 bases and J gave up 7 bases; unmatched junction bases: 4. CDR1 MNHEY and CDR2 SMNVEV come from the germline V gene (reference sequence). This CDR3 has 15 residues. The CDR3 sequence is CASSLTSGKGGELFF. In nucleotides, the CDR3 is TGTGCCAGCAGTTTGACTAGCGGGAAGGGCGGGGAGCTGTTTTTT.

The chain has TRBV7-2 and TRBJ2-1; 9 positions match TRBD2. The CDR3 runs 17 residues. J was trimmed by 7 bases and V by 1 base; bases with no gene match: 11. CDR1 is SGHTA and CDR2 is FQGNSA in the germline V gene. The CDR3 nucleotides are TGTGCCAGCAGCTTAGTATCTGGCGGGGGGGCCAGAAATGAGCAGTTCTTC. The encoded protein is CASSLVSGGGARNEQFF.